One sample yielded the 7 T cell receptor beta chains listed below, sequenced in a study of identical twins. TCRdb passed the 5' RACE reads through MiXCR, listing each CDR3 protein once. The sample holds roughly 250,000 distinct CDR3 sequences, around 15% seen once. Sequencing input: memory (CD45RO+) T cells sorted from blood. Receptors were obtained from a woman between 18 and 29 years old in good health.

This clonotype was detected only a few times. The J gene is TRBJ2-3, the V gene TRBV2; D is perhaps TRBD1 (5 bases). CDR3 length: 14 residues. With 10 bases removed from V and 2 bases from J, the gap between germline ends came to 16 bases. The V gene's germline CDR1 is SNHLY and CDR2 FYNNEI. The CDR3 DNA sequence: TGTGCCACCACCCTGGACACCCACACAGATACGCAGTATTTT. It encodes CATTLDTHTDTQYF. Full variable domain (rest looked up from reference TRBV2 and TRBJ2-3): EPEVTQTPSHQVTQMGQEVILRCVPISNHLYFYWYRQILGQKVEFLVSFYNNEISEKSEIFDDQFSVERPDGSNFTLKIRSTKLEDSAMYFCATTLDTHTDTQYFGPGTRLTVL.

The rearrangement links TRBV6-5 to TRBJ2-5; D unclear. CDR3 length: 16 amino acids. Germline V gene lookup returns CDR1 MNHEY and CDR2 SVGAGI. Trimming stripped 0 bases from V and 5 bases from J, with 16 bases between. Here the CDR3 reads CASSYSYSRFGETQYF. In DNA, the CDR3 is TGTGCCAGCAGTTACTCATATAGCCGGTTCGGGGAGACCCAGTACTTC.

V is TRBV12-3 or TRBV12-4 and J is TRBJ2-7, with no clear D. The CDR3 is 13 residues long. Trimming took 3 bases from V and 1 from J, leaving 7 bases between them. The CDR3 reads CASSLAASYEQYF. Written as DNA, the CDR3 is TGTGCCAGCAGTTTGGCGGCTTCCTACGAGCAGTACTTC.

The CDR3: CASSRMSGDGYTF. In nucleotides, the CDR3 is TGTGCCAGCAGCCGGATGTCAGGGGACGGCTACACCTTC. The chain uses TRBV11-1 and TRBJ1-2, with D possibly being TRBD1 (6 bases). V lost 5 bases, J lost 8 bases, and 15 bases lay in between. The CDR3 extends over 13 amino acids. The germline V gene encodes CDR1 SGHAT and CDR2 FQDESV (reference sequence).

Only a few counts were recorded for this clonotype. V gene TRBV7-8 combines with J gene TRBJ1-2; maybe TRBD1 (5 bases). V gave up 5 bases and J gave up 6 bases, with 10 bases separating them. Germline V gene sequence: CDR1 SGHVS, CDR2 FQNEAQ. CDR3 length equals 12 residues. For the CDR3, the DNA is TGTGCCAGCAGCGTAAGGGGTGATGGCTACACCTTC. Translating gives CASSVRGDGYTF.

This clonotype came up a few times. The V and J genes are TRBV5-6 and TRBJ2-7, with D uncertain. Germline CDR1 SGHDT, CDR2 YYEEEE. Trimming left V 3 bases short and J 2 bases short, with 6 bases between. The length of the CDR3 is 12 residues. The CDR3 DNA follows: TGTGCCAGCAGCTACGCCACCTACGAGCAGTACTTC. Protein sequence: CASSYATYEQYF.

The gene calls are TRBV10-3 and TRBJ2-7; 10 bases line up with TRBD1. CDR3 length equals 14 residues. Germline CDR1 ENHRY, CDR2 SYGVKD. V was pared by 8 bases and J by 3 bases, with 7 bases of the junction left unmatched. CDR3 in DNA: TGTGCCATCCTAAACCGGGACAGGGGCTACGAGCAGTACTTC. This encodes CAILNRDRGYEQYF.